This T cell receptor beta chain appears in the sequencing data of a study of blood T cells in healthy people across ages. A word on this clonotype: As yet, its antigen is unknown.

Between the trimmed V and J ends, which lost 7 bases and 2 bases, there was a span of 15 bases. The CDR3 sequence is 15 residues long. Per the germline V gene, CDR1 is ENHRY and CDR2 is SYGVKD. A second PCR, run for roughly 7 to 11 cycles, used a sample-barcoded 5' primer plus a J-beta primer mix. With 12 random nucleotides, a template-switch adaptor tagged each individual cDNA molecule. TCRdb reprocessed the 5' RACE reads with MiXCR, giving one entry per CDR3 protein. Here the sample spans approximately 800,000 distinct CDR3 sequences, 56% being singletons. Study results and caveats: It was held that diversity estimates obtained from one million T cells represented underestimates. The lack of PBMC sorting stopped any conclusive naive versus antigen-experienced comparison. Comparison with aged donors showed that long-lived donors had more naive CD4+ cells and higher diversity.

The chain uses TRBV10-3 and TRBJ2-1; the D call may be TRBD1 or TRBD2 (6 bases each). Specimen: blood. The clonotype originates from a man aged 35 to 55 in good health. The CDR3 nucleotides are TGTGCCATCACCGAGGAGGGGGGCACCTACAATGAGCAGTTCTTC. It codes for CAITEEGGTYNEQFF.